The text below deals with one T cell receptor (beta chain). What it binds is not known. PCR amplification relied on 60 Vbeta primers (plus 13 Jbeta primers). In the authors' workflow: Among the unique TCR beta chains that a later analysis counted, about 85 million in all, roughly 11 million were shared. The data were produced by immunoSEQ multiplex PCR, yet TCRdb's version contains in-frame clones alone and is incomplete. The V and J calls and clone size were taken over from that table, and D and trimming were inferred from the DNA. This table holds roughly 140,000 clones, approximately 78% found once. This entry belongs to a study of cytomegalovirus exposure and HLA in healthy donors. Study findings and constraints: The authors listed approximately 150 TCR beta chains as cytomegalovirus-associated. In an earlier analysis, in 620 or so donors, most V segments appeared productive either ~90% or ~30% of the time.

Germline V gene sequence: CDR1 MNHEY, CDR2 SVGAGI. The CDR3 extends over 14 amino acids. The origin of this receptor is a middle-aged man in good health and CMV-seropositive. What was sequenced was PBMCs. J is TRBJ1-1 and V is TRBV6-5, with a tentative D call TRBD1 (5 bases). The CDR3 reads CALLRGELNTEAFF. The DNA for the CDR3 is TGTGCGTTGCTTCGGGGGGAACTAAACACTGAAGCTTTCTTT.